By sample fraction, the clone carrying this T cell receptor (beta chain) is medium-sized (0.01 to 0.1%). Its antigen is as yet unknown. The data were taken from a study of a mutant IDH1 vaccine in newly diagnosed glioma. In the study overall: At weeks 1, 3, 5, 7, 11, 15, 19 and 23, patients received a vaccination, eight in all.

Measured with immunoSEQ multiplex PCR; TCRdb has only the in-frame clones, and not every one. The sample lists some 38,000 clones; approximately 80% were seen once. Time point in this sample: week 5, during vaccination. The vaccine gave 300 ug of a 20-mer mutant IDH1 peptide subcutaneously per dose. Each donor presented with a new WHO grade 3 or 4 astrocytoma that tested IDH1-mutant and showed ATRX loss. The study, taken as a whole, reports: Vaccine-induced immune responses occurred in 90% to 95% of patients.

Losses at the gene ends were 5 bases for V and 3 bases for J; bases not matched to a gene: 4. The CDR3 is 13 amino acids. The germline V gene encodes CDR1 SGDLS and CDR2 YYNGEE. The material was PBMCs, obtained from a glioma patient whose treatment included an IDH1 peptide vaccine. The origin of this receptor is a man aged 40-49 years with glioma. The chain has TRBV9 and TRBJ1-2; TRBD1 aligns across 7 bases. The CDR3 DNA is TGTGCCAGCAGGGGCACAGGGGACTATGGCTACACCTTC. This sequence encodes CASRGTGDYGYTF.